One and the same sample provided the 6 T cell receptor beta chains below, sequenced in a study of CD8 T cells in Susac syndrome. The RNA, roughly 0.5 to 1 ug, was put through reverse transcription using random hexamers. TCRdb re-analysed the immunoSEQ multiplex PCR reads in MiXCR, keeping a single row per CDR3 protein. The repertoire consists of approximately 77,000 distinct CDR3 sequences, with more than 85% occurring once and the leading ten covering roughly 0.5%. Sequences were obtained from CD4+ T cells from PBMCs. Receptors originate from a human donor with Susac syndrome.

The rearrangement uses TRBV2 and TRBJ1-1, with D maybe TRBD1 (5 bases). The V end was cut by 3 bases, the J end by 1 base, with 12 bases between. CDR3 length equals 15 residues. Looked up from germline, CDR1 is SNHLY and CDR2 is FYNNEI. Here the CDR3 DNA reads TGTGCCAGCAGTGATTTGACAGTAAAGAACACTGAAGCTTTCTTT. Translating it yields CASSDLTVKNTEAFF. The whole variable domain, filled in from reference TRBV2 and TRBJ1-1, reads EPEVTQTPSHQVTQMGQEVILRCVPISNHLYFYWYRQILGQKVEFLVSFYNNEISEKSEIFDDQFSVERPDGSNFTLKIRSTKLEDSAMYFCASSDLTVKNTEAFFGQGTRLTVV.

V usage is TRBV12-3 or TRBV12-4 and J usage is TRBJ2-6; D not resolved. CDR3 length: 17 amino acids. The V gene lost 3 bases and the J gene lost 0 bases, with 12 bases spanning the gap. The CDR3: CASSLGRPNSGANVLTF. The CDR3 DNA reads as TGTGCCAGCAGTTTGGGCAGACCTAACTCTGGGGCCAACGTCCTGACTTTC.

J is TRBJ1-6 and V is TRBV18; D call uncertain. The CDR3 has 14 amino acids. Germline V gives CDR1 KGHSH, CDR2 LQKENI. Between the trimmed V and J ends, which lost 3 bases and 10 bases, there was a span of 13 bases. The CDR3 spells CASSPDLGGSPLHF. In nucleotides, the CDR3 is TGTGCCAGCTCACCCGACCTTGGCGGGTCACCCCTCCACTTT.

The chain carries TRBV4-2 and TRBJ2-5, with TRBD2 matching over 10 bases. The CDR3 spans 19 residues. V shed 0 bases, J shed 4 bases, and the junction held 14 bases outside the gene matches. Germline CDR1 LGHNA, CDR2 YNFKEQ. CDR3 sequence (DNA): TGTGCCAGCAGCCAAGACCCCCCCCAGCGGGGGGGCCCTAGAGAGACCCAGTACTTC. Translating it yields CASSQDPPQRGGPRETQYF.

The chain uses TRBV2 and TRBJ2-7; tentatively, D is TRBD1 (5 bases). Germline CDR1 and CDR2: SNHLY and FYNNEI. The CDR3 length is 17 residues. The V end lost 2 bases, the J end lost 7 bases, and 24 bases lay between the germline ends. CDR3 protein: CASSEWGTGITAREQYF. CDR3 DNA sequence: TGTGCCAGCAGTGAATGGGGTACAGGCATAACAGCAAGGGAGCAGTACTTC.

The genes are TRBV23-1 and TRBJ1-4; D unresolved. TRBV23-1 is recorded as an ORF, its role being uncertain. Trimming shortened V by 2 bases and J by 0 bases, and 16 bases separated the two germline ends. The CDR3 covers 18 residues. The CDR3 DNA reads TGCGCCAGCAGTCAACCGAGCCGCCTTAGAACAACTAATGAAAAACTGTTTTTT. Translation: CASSQPSRLRTTNEKLFF.